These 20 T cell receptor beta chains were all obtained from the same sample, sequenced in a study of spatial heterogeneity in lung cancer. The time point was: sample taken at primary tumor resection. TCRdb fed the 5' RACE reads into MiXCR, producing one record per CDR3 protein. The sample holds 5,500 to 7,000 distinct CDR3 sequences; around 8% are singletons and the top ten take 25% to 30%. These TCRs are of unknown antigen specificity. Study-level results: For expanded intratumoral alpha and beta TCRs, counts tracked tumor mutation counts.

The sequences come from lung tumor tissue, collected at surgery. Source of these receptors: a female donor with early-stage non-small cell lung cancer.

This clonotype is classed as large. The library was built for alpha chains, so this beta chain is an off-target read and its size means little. The CDR3, as DNA: TGTGCCAGCAGCTTCTTAGCGGGAAAGCCCTACAATGAGCAGTTCTTC. This gives the protein CASSFLAGKPYNEQFF. V gene TRBV5-4 combines with J gene TRBJ2-1; 8 bases map to TRBD2. The CDR3 totals 16 residues. CDR1 is SGHNT, CDR2 YYREEE, per germline (reference sequence). The V gene end was trimmed by 2 bases and the J gene end by 2 bases; junction bases not matched to a gene: 6.

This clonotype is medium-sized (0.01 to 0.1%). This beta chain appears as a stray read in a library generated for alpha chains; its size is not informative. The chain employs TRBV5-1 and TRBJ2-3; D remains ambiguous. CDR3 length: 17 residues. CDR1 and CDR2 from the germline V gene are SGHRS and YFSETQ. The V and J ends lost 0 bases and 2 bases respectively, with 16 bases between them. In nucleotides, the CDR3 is TGCGCCAGCAGCTTGGAAGGGTCACGATTGAACACAGATACGCAGTATTTT. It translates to CASSLEGSRLNTDTQYF.

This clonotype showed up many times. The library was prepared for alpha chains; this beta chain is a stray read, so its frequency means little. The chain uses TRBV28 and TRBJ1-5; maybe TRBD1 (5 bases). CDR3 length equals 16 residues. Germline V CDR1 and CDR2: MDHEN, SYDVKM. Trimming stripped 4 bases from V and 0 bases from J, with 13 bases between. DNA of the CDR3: TGTGCCAGCAGTTCCGCGGGGGGGGATAGCAATCAGCCCCAGCATTTT. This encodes CASSSAGGDSNQPQHF. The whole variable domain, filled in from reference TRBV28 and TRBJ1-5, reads DVKVTQSSRYLVKRTGEKVFLECVQDMDHENMFWYRQDPGLGLRLIYFSYDVKMKEKGDIPEGYSVSREKKERFSLILESASTNQTSMYLCASSSAGGDSNQPQHFGDGTRLSIL.

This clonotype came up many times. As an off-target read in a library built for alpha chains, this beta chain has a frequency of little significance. The CDR3 DNA is TGTGCCAGCAGCCCGGGACTAAGGGGCGAGACCCAGTACTTC. It codes for CASSPGLRGETQYF. V gene TRBV4-2 combines with J gene TRBJ2-5; 7 bases are shared with TRBD2. In germline, CDR1 is LGHNA, CDR2 YNFKEQ. The CDR3 extends over 14 amino acids. After removal of 4 bases from V and 5 bases from J, the junction contained 7 bases not matched to a gene.

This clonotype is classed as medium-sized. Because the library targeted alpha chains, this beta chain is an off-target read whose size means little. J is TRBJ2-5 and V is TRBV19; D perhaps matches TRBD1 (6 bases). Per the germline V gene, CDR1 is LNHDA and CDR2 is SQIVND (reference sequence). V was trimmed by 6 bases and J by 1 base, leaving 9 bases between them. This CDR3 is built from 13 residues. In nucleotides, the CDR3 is TGTGCCAGTAGGGACAGCCTCCAAGAGACCCAGTACTTC. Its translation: CASRDSLQETQYF.

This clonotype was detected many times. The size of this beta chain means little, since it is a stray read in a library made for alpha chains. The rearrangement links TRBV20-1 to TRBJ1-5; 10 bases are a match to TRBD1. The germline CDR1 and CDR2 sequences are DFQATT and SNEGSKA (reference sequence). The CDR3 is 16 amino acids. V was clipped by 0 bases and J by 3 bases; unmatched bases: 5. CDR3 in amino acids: CSARDSGQGSNQPQHF. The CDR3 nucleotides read TGCAGTGCTAGAGATTCGGGACAGGGGTCCAATCAGCCCCAGCATTTT.

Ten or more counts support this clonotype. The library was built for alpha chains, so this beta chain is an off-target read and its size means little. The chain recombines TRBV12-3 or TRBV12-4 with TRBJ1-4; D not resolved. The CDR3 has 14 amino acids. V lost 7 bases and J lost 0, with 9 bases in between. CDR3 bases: TGTGCCAGCACCTTCAGCGCAACTAATGAAAAACTGTTTTTT. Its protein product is CASTFSATNEKLFF.

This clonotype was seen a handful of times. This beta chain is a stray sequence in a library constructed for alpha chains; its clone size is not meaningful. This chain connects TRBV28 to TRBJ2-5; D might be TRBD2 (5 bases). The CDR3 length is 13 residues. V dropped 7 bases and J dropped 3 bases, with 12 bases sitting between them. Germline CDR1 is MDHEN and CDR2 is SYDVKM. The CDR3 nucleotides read TGTGCCAGCACGTCCCCGGGAAAAGAGACCCAGTACTTC. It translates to CASTSPGKETQYF.

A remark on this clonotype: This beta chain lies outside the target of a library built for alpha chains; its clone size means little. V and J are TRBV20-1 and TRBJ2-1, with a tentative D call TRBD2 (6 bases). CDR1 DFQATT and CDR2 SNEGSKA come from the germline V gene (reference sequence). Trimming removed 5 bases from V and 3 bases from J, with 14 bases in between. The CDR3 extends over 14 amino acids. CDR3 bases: TGCAGTGCTCCTCGACTAGTCGGCTACAATGAGCAGTTCTTC. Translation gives CSAPRLVGYNEQFF.

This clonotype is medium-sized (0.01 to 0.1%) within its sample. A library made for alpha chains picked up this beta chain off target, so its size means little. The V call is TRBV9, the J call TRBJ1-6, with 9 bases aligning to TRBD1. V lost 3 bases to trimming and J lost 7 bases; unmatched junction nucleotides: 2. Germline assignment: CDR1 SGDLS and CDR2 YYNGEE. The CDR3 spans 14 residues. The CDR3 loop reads CASSAQGANSPLHF. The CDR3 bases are TGTGCCAGCAGCGCACAGGGGGCAAATTCACCCCTCCACTTT.

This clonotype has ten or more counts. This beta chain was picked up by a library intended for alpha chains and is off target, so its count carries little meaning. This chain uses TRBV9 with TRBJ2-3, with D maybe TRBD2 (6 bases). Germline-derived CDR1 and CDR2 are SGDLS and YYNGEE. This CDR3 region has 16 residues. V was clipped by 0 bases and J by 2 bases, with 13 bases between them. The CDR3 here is CASSVGTTSTTDTQYF. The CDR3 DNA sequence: TGTGCCAGCAGCGTAGGGACTACCTCCACCACAGATACGCAGTATTTT.

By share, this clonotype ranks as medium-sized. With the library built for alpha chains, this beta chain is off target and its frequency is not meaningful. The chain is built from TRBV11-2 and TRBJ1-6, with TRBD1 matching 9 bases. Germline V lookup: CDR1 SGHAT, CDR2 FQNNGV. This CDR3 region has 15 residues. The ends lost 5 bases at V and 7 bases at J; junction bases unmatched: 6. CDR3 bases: TGTGCCAGCAGCGCCCGACAGGGGGGGAATTCACCCCTCCACTTT. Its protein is CASSARQGGNSPLHF. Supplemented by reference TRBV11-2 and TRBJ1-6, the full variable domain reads EAGVAQSPRYKIIEKRQSVAFWCNPISGHATLYWYQQILGQGPKLLIQFQNNGVVDDSQLPKDRFSAERLKGVDSTLKIQPAKLEDSAVYLCASSARQGGNSPLHFGNGTRLTVT.

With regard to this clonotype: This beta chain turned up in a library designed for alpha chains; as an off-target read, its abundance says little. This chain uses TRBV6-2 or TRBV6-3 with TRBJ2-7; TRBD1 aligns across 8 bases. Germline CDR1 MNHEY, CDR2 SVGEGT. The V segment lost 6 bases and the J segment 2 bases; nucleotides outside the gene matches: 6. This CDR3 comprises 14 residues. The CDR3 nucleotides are TGTGCCAGCAGGGACAGGGACTGGCCCTACGAGCAGTACTTC. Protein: CASRDRDWPYEQYF.

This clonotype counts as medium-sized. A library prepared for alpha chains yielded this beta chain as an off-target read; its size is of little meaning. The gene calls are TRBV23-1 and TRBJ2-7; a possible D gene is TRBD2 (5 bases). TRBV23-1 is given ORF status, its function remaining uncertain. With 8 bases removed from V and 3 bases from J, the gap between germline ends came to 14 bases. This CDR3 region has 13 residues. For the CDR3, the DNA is TGCGCCAGCCCCCACGAGGGTGTCTACGAGCAGTACTTC. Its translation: CASPHEGVYEQYF.

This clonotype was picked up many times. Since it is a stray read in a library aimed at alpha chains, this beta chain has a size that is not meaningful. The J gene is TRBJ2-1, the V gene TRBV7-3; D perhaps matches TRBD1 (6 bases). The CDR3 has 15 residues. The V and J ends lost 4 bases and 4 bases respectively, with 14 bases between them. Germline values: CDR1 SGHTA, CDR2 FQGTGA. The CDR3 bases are TGTGCCAGCAGCTCTCGAGGGGGACAATACAATGAGCAGTTCTTC. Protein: CASSSRGGQYNEQFF.

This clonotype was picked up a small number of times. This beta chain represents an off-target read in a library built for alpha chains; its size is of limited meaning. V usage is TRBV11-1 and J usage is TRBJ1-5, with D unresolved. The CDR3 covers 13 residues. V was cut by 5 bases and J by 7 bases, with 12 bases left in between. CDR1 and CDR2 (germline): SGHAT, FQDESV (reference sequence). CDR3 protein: CASSSDPRQPQHF. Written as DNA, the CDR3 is TGTGCCAGCAGCAGTGACCCGCGGCAGCCCCAGCATTTT.

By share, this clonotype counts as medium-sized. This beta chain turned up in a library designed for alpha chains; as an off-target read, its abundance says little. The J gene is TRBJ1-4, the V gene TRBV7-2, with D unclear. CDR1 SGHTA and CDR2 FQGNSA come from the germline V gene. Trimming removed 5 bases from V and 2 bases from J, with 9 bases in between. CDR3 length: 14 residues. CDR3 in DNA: TGTGCCAGCAGCCTAGGATACACTAATGAAAAACTGTTTTTT. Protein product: CASSLGYTNEKLFF.

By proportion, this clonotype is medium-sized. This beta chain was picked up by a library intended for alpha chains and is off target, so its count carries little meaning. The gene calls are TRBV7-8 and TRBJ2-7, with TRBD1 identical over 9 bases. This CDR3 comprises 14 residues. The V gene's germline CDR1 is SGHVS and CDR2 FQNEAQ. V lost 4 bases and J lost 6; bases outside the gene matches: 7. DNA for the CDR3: TGTGCCAGCAGCTCGGACAGGGGAAGACGCGAGCAGTACTTC. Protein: CASSSDRGRREQYF.

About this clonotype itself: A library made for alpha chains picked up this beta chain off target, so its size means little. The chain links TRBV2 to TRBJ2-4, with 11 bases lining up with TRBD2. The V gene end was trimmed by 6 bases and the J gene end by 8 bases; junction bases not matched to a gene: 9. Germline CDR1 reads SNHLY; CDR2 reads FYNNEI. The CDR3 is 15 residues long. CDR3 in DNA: TGTGCCAGCAGGCTACAGGGACTAGCGGACGACATTCAGTACTTC. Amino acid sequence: CASRLQGLADDIQYF.

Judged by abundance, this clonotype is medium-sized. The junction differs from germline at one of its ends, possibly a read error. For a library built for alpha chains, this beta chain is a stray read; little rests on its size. The CDR3 protein is CASSSRGAPHF. The DNA of the CDR3 is TGTGCCAGCAGCTCCCGGGGGGCCCCACACTTC. The chain has TRBV7-8 and TRBJ2-7; maybe TRBD2 (7 bases). CDR1 and CDR2 from the germline V gene are SGHVS and FQNEAQ. This CDR3 contains 11 residues.